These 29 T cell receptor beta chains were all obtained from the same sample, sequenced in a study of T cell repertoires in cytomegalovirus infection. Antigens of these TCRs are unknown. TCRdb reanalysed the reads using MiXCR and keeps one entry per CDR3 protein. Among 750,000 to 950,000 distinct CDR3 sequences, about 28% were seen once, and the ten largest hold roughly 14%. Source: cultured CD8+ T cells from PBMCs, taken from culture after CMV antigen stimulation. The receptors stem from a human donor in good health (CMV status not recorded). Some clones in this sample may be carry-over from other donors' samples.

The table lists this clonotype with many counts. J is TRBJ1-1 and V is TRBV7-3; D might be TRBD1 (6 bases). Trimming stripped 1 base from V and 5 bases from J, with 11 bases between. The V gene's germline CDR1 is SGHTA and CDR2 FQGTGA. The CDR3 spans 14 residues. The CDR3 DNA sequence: TGTGCCAGCAGCTTAAACCAAGGGGGAACTGAAGCTTTCTTT. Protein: CASSLNQGGTEAFF.

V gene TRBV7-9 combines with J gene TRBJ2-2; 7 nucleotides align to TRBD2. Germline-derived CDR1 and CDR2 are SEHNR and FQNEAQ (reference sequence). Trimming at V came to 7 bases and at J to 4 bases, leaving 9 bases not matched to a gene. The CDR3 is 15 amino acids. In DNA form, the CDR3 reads TGTGCCAGCAAACCGGGGAGGGCGACCACCGGGGAGCTGTTTTTT. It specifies CASKPGRATTGELFF.

In nucleotides, the CDR3 is TGTGCCAGCAGTGAACAGGGGGGTCCCGGGGAGCTGTTTTTT. Its protein product is CASSEQGGPGELFF. The chain has TRBV6-1 and TRBJ2-2; D is perhaps TRBD1 (7 bases). The CDR3 has 14 amino acids. Deletions cut 2 bases from V and 6 bases from J, with 10 bases between. Germline values: CDR1 MNHNS, CDR2 SASEGT.

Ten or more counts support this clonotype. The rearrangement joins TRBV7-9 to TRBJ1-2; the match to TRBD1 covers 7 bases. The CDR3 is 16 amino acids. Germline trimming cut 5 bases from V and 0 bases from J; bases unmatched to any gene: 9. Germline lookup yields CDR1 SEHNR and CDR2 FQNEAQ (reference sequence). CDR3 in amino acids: CASSIPRQGSNYGYTF. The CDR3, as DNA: TGTGCCAGCAGCATACCCCGACAGGGTTCTAACTATGGCTACACCTTC. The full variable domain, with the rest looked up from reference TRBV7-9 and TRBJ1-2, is DTGVSQNPRHKITKRGQNVTFRCDPISEHNRLYWYRQTLGQGPEFLTYFQNEAQLEKSRLLSDRFSAERPKGSFSTLEIQRTEQGDSAMYLCASSIPRQGSNYGYTFGSGTRLTVV.

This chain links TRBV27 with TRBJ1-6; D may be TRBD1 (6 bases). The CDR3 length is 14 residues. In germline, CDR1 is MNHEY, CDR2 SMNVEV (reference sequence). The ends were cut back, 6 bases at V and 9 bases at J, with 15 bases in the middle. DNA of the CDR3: TGTGCCAGCAGCCCCGGGGGGGGGGCTTCACCCCTCCACTTT. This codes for CASSPGGGASPLHF.

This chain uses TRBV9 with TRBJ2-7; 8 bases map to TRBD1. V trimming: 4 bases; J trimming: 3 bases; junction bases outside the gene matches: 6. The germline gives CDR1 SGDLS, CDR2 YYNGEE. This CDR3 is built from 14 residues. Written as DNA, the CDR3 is TGTGCCAGCAGCCCTCCGGGACAGGTCTACGAGCAGTACTTC. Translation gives CASSPPGQVYEQYF.

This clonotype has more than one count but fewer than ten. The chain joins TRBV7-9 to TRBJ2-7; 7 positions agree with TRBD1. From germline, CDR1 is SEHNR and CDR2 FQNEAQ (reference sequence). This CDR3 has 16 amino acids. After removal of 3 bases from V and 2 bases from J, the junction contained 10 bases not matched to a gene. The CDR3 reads CASSFSRQGPPYEQYF. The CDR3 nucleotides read TGTGCCAGCAGCTTCTCCCGACAGGGTCCTCCCTACGAGCAGTACTTC.

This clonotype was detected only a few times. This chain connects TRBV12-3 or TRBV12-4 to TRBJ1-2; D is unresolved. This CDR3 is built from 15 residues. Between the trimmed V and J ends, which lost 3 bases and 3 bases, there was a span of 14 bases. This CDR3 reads CASSLGPTVYYGYTF. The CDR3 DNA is TGTGCCAGCAGTTTGGGCCCGACGGTTTACTATGGCTACACCTTC.

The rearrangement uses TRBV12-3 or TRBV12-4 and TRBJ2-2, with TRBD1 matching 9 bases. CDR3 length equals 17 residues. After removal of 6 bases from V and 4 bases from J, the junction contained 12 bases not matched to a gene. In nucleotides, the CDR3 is TGTGCCAGCAGAATCATGCAGGGACAGGGTGTCACCGGGGAGCTGTTTTTT. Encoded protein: CASRIMQGQGVTGELFF.

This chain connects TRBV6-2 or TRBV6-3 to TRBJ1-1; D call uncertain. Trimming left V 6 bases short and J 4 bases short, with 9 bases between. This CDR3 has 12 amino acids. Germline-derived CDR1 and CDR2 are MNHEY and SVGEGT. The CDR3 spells CASSGDGTEAFF. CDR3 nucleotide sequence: TGTGCCAGCAGCGGCGACGGCACTGAAGCTTTCTTT.

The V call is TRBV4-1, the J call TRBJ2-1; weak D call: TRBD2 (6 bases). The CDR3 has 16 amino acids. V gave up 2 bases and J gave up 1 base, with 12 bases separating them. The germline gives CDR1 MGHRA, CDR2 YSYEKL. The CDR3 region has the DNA TGCGCCAGCAGCCAATCTCGGGGGTTTTCCTACAATGAGCAGTTCTTC. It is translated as CASSQSRGFSYNEQFF.

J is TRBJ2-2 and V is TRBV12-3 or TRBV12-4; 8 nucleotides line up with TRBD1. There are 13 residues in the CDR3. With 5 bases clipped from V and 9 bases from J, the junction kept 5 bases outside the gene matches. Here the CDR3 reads CASSLGTGRELFF. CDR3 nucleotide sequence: TGTGCCAGCAGTCTAGGGACAGGCCGGGAGCTGTTTTTT.

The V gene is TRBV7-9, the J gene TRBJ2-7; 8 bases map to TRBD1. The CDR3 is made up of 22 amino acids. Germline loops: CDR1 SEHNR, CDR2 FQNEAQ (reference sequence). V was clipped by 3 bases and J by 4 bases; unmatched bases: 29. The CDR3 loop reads CASSFPSRVDIGGRTGRYEQYF. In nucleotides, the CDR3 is TGTGCCAGCAGCTTTCCATCCAGAGTTGATATTGGGGGCAGGACAGGGCGATACGAGCAGTACTTC.

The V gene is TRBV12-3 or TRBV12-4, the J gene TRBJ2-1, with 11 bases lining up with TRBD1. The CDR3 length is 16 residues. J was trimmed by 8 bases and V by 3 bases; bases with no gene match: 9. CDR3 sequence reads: CASSFAGQGVFDEQFF. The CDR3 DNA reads TGTGCCAGCAGTTTCGCGGGACAGGGGGTTTTTGATGAGCAGTTCTTC.

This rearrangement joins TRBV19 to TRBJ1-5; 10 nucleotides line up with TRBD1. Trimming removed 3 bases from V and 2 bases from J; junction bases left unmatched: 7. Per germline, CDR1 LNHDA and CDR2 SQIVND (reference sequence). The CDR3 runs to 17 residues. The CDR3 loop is CASSIDRGPVGNQPQHF. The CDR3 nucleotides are TGTGCCAGTAGTATCGACAGGGGGCCGGTTGGCAATCAGCCCCAGCATTTT.

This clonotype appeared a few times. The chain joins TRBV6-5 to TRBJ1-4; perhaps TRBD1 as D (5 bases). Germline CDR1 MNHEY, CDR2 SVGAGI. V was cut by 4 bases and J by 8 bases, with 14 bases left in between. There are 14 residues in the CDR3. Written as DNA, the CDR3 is TGTGCCAGCAGTTCGCAGGGTGCCTTCGAAAAACTGTTTTTT. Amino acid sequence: CASSSQGAFEKLFF.

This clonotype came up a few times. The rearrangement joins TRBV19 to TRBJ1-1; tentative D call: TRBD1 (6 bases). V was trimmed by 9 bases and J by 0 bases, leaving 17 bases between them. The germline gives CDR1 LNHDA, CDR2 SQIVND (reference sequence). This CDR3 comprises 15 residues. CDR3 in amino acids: CASLRGDYMNTEAFF. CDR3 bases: TGTGCCAGCTTAAGGGGGGACTACATGAACACTGAAGCTTTCTTT.

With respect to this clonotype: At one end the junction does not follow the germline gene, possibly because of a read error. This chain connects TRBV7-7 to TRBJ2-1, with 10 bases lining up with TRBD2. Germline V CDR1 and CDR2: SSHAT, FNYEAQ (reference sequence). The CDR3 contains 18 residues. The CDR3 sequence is CASSLEPSLAGVYNEQFF. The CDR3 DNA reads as TGTGCTAGCAGCTTAGAACCGTCCCTAGCGGGGGTTTACAATGAGCAGTTCTTC.

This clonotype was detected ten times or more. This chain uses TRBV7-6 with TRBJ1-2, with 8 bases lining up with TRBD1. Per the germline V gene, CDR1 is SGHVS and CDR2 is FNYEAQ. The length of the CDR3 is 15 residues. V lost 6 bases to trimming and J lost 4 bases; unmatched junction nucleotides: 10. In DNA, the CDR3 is TGTGCCAGCAGTCTTGGACAGGGACAAATCTATGGCTACACCTTC. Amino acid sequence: CASSLGQGQIYGYTF. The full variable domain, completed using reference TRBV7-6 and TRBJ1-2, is GAGVSQSPRYKVTKRGQDVALRCDPISGHVSLYWYRQALGQGPEFLTYFNYEAQQDKSGLPNDRFSAERPEGSISTLTIQRTEQRDSAMYRCASSLGQGQIYGYTFGSGTRLTVV.

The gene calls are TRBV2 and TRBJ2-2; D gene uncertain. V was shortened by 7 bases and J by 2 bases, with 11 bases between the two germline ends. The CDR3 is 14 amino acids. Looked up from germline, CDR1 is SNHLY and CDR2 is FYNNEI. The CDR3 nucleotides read TGTGCCAGCACCGACCGTTTCAACACCGGGGAGCTGTTTTTT. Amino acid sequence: CASTDRFNTGELFF.

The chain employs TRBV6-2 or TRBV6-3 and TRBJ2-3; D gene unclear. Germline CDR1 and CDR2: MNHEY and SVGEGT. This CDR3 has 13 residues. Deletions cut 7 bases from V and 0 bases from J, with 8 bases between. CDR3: CASTFPSTDTQYF. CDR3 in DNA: TGTGCCAGCACCTTCCCTAGCACAGATACGCAGTATTTT.

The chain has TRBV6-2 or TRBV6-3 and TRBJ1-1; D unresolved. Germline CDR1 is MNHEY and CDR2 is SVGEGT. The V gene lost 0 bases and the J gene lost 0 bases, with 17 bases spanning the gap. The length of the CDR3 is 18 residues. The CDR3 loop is CASSYSLQNLRMNTEAFF. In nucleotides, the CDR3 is TGTGCCAGCAGTTACTCGTTACAGAACCTAAGGATGAACACTGAAGCTTTCTTT.

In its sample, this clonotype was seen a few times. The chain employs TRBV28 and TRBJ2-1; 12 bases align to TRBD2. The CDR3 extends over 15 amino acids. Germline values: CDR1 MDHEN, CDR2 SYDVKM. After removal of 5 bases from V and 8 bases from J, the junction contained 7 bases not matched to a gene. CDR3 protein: CASSPGLAGLYEQFF. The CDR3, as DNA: TGTGCCAGCAGTCCGGGACTAGCGGGTCTTTATGAGCAGTTCTTC.

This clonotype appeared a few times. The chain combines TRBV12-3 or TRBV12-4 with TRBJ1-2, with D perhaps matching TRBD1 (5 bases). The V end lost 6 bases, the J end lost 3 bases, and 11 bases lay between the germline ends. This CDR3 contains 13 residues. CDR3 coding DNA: TGTGCCAGCAGCGTCGGGACGGACTATGGCTACACCTTC. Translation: CASSVGTDYGYTF.

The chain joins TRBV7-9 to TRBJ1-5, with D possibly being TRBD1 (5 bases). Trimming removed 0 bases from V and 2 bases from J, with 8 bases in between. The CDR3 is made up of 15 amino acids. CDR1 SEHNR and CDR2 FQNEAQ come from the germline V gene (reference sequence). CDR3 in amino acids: CASSLARGGNQPQHF. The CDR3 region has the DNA TGTGCCAGCAGCTTAGCGAGAGGGGGCAATCAGCCCCAGCATTTT.

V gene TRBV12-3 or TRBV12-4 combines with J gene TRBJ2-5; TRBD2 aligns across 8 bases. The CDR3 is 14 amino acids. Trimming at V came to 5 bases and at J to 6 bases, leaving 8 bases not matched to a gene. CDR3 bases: TGTGCCAGCAGTACGGGGGGGGAGCCTCAGACCCAGTACTTC. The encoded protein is CASSTGGEPQTQYF.

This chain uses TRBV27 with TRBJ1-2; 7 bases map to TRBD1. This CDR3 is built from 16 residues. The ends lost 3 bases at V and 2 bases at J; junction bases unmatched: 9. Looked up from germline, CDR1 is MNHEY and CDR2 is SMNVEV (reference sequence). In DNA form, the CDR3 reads TGTGCCAGCAGTTTCCTCGGGGACAGCGGGAACTATGGCTACACCTTC. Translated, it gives CASSFLGDSGNYGYTF.

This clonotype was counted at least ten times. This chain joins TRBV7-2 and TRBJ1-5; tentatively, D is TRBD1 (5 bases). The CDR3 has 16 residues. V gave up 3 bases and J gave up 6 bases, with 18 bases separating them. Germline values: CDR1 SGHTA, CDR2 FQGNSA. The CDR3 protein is CASSFIYQGGGQPQHF. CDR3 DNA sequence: TGTGCCAGCAGCTTTATTTATCAGGGCGGAGGTCAGCCCCAGCATTTT.

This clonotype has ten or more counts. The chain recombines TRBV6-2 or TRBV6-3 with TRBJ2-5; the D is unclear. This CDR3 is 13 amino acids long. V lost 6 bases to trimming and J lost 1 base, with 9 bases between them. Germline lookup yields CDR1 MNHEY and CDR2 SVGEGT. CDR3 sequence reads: CASSPWAQETQYF. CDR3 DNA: TGTGCCAGCAGCCCATGGGCCCAAGAGACCCAGTACTTC.